Given below is one T cell receptor beta chain in context. This sample is part of a study of cytomegalovirus exposure and HLA in healthy donors. Use of 60 Vbeta and 13 Jbeta primers characterized the PCR. Data came from immunoSEQ multiplex PCR; TCRdb stores just in-frame clones and leaves some out. The profile shows fewer than 70,000 clones, around 70% of them singletons. Looked up from germline, CDR1 is MGHRA and CDR2 is YSYEKL. J lost 2 bases, V lost 2 bases, and 9 bases had no gene match. The CDR3 runs 17 residues. The sequence derives from a male donor in good health and CMV-seropositive. The rearrangement links TRBV4-1 to TRBJ2-7; 10 bases align to TRBD1. The specimen sequenced was PBMCs. This CDR3 is CASSQPTGQGRAYEQYF. CDR3 in DNA: TGCGCCAGCAGCCAACCAACGGGACAGGGGAGGGCCTACGAGCAGTACTTC.